This T cell receptor beta chain originates from a study of T cell responses to AZD1222 COVID-19 vaccine. Study results and limitations: Vaccine-related CD4 TCRs covered spike, predominating at 160-218 and 743-854. Repertoire collection took place solely once the T cell response had peaked. Two doses of AZD1222 preceded a rise in Spike-specific TCR breadth and depth.

The CDR3 has 15 amino acids. Trimming at V came to 1 base and at J to 8 bases, leaving 7 bases not matched to a gene. Germline CDR1 is SGHTA and CDR2 is FQGNSA. This table comes from immunoSEQ multiplex PCR, and its TCRdb copy is limited to in-frame clones, with some not included. The sample lists fewer than 85,000 clones; more than 75% were seen once. A remark on this clone: Its matching antigen is unknown.

The specimen comprised peripheral blood, sampled 28 days after the second dose of the MenACWY control vaccine. The J gene is TRBJ1-2, the V gene TRBV7-2; 10 nucleotides agree with TRBD1. This receptor was identified in an adult who received the MenACWY meningococcal vaccine as a control. The CDR3 loop reads CASSLVGQGVGGYTF. The CDR3 DNA sequence: TGTGCCAGCAGCTTAGTTGGACAGGGGGTTGGCGGCTACACCTTC.